The 22 T cell receptor beta chains in this list originate from one sample, sequenced in a study of human T cells and chemical hapten exposure. The time point: pre-sensitization, week 0. Treatment noted: therapeutic diphenylcyclopropenone sensitization with weekly scalp DPC. TCRdb re-called the RACE reads through MiXCR, storing one row per CDR3 protein. The table shows approximately 400,000 distinct CDR3 sequences, with around 5.5% occurring only once. This specimen was whole blood, taken in connection with sensitization to the hapten diphenylcyclopropenone (DPC). These receptors were taken from a woman in her 50s with alopecia areata. Some clones in this sample may be carry-over from other donors' samples.

Of note for this clonotype: A clone one base away is much larger, so this may be a read error. V and J are TRBV5-1 and TRBJ2-5, with D maybe TRBD1 (6 bases). The CDR3 sequence is 12 residues long. Germline V lookup: CDR1 SGHRS, CDR2 YFSETQ. CDR3 sequence reads: CVSSWDKETQYF. The CDR3 region has the DNA TGCGTCAGCAGCTGGGACAAAGAGACCCAGTACTTC.

This chain connects TRBV5-6 to TRBJ1-2; TRBD1 agrees at 8 bases. Trimming at V came to 3 bases and at J to 4 bases, leaving 5 bases not matched to a gene. The V gene's germline CDR1 is SGHDT and CDR2 YYEEEE. The CDR3 length is 14 residues. The CDR3 protein is CASSWTGPGYGYTF. CDR3 DNA: TGTGCCAGCAGCTGGACAGGGCCTGGCTATGGCTACACCTTC.

This chain connects TRBV5-1 to TRBJ1-1; 9 nucleotides align to TRBD1. In germline, CDR1 is SGHRS, CDR2 YFSETQ. This CDR3 contains 15 residues. The ends lost 4 bases at V and 3 bases at J; junction bases unmatched: 7. Here the CDR3 reads CASSGTGTGYTEAFF. The CDR3 DNA reads as TGCGCCAGCAGCGGTACCGGGACAGGGTACACTGAAGCTTTCTTT.

This clonotype came up a few times. The chain is built from TRBV7-9 and TRBJ1-4, with D possibly TRBD1 on 6 matching bases. V lost 2 bases to trimming and J lost 5 bases, with 9 bases between them. Germline-derived CDR1 and CDR2 are SEHNR and FQNEAQ (reference sequence). The CDR3 covers 14 residues. In DNA, the CDR3 is TGTGCCAGCAGCTTAATAGGGGGAAATGAAAAACTGTTTTTT. Amino acids: CASSLIGGNEKLFF.

This clonotype has only a few counts. V gene TRBV5-5 combines with J gene TRBJ1-2; 10 positions agree with TRBD1. Trimming took 1 base from V and 0 from J; bases not matched to a gene: 9. This CDR3 is 18 amino acids long. CDR1 SGHKS and CDR2 YYEKEE come from the germline V gene (reference sequence). The CDR3 DNA sequence: TGTGCCAGCAGCTTGAGGCAAACCGGGACAGGGGCTAACTATGGCTACACCTTC. Translated: CASSLRQTGTGANYGYTF.

At least ten counts were recorded for this clonotype. V gene TRBV18 combines with J gene TRBJ2-6; a weak D match, TRBD1 (6 bases). CDR3 length: 19 residues. The germline V gene encodes CDR1 KGHSH and CDR2 LQKENI. The V and J ends lost 4 bases and 0 bases respectively, with 19 bases between them. This chain's CDR3 is CASSQGVAFLLSGANVLTF. Written as DNA, the CDR3 is TGTGCCAGCTCACAGGGGGTAGCTTTCCTACTCTCTGGGGCCAACGTCCTGACTTTC. The variable domain in full, completed from reference TRBV18 and TRBJ2-6, reads NAGVMQNPRHLVRRRGQEARLRCSPMKGHSHVYWYRQLPEEGLKFMVYLQKENIIDESGMPKERFSAEFPKEGPSILRIQQVVRGDSAAYFCASSQGVAFLLSGANVLTFGAGSRLTVL.

The chain recombines TRBV12-5 with TRBJ2-3, with D possibly called TRBD1 or TRBD2 (7 bases each). V shed 7 bases and J shed 3 bases, with 17 bases lying between them. Germline loops: CDR1 LGHNT, CDR2 FRNRAP. The CDR3 is made up of 15 amino acids. The DNA for the CDR3 is TGTGCTAGTGCCCAGGGGGGGGCCTCGACAGATACGCAGTATTTT. This gives the protein CASAQGGASTDTQYF.

This clonotype came up a few times. The V and J genes are TRBV20-1 and TRBJ2-1; D call uncertain. Germline V lookup: CDR1 DFQATT, CDR2 SNEGSKA (reference sequence). V lost 0 bases, J lost 9 bases, and 12 bases lay in between. This CDR3 region has 13 residues. CDR3 region: CSARDHGIGEQFF. CDR3 DNA: TGCAGTGCTAGAGATCATGGGATCGGTGAGCAGTTCTTC.

This clonotype appeared a few times. The rearrangement uses TRBV12-5 and TRBJ2-2; D is possibly TRBD1 (6 bases). There are 18 residues in the CDR3. Per the germline V gene, CDR1 is LGHNT and CDR2 is FRNRAP. V lost 7 bases and J lost 4, with 25 bases in between. The CDR3 nucleotides are TGTGCTAGTGTGCTCCGGGCAGGGGCCTATGGTGGCACCGGGGAGCTGTTTTTT. Translation: CASVLRAGAYGGTGELFF. The variable domain in full, completed from reference TRBV12-5 and TRBJ2-2, reads DARVTQTPRHKVTEMGQEVTMRCQPILGHNTVFWYRQTMMQGLELLAYFRNRAPLDDSGMPKDRFSAEMPDATLATLKIQPSEPRDSAVYFCASVLRAGAYGGTGELFFGEGSRLTVL.

This clonotype was counted ten times or more. The V gene is TRBV12-3 or TRBV12-4, the J gene TRBJ2-3, with D unresolved. Trimming cost V 3 bases and J 6 bases, with 10 bases left between them. The CDR3 covers 13 residues. Written as DNA, the CDR3 is TGTGCCAGCAGTTTCGACCAGGCGGATACGCAGTATTTT. It yields the protein CASSFDQADTQYF.

This clonotype was counted at least ten times. V and J are TRBV4-3 and TRBJ1-6; 7 bases map to TRBD1. Germline CDR1 and CDR2: LGHNA and YSLEER. V shed 1 base, J shed 6 bases, and the junction held 3 bases outside the gene matches. The CDR3 consists of 15 residues. The CDR3 reads CASSQGGQTNSPLHF. As DNA, the CDR3 is TGCGCCAGCAGCCAAGGGGGACAGACTAATTCACCCCTCCACTTT.

This clonotype was counted many times. The V and J genes are TRBV4-3 and TRBJ2-3, with 7 bases aligning to TRBD1. V lost 2 bases, J lost 2 bases, and 4 bases stayed unmatched. The CDR3 has 15 residues. Germline V gene sequence: CDR1 LGHNA, CDR2 YSLEER. DNA for the CDR3: TGCGCCAGCAGCCAAACAGGGGTGACCACAGATACGCAGTATTTT. Its protein is CASSQTGVTTDTQYF.

This clonotype was observed at least ten times. The V gene is TRBV4-1, the J gene TRBJ2-1; either TRBD1 or TRBD2 may supply D (5 bases each). This CDR3 contains 15 residues. V was shortened by 4 bases and J by 3 bases, with 13 bases between the two germline ends. From germline, CDR1 is MGHRA and CDR2 YSYEKL. This chain's CDR3 is CASSLGDGFYNEQFF. The CDR3 DNA reads as TGCGCCAGCAGCCTAGGGGACGGGTTCTACAATGAGCAGTTCTTC.

This clonotype has a count of ten or more. This chain connects TRBV9 to TRBJ1-1; D is uncertain. This CDR3 is 15 amino acids long. Germline loops: CDR1 SGDLS, CDR2 YYNGEE. Deletions cut 0 bases from V and 3 bases from J, with 12 bases between. The CDR3 spells CASSVAPDPDTEAFF. The DNA of the CDR3 is TGTGCCAGCAGCGTAGCCCCTGATCCGGACACTGAAGCTTTCTTT.

This clonotype was seen more than once but under ten times. It may be a read error: a sequence one base away is much more abundant. This chain links TRBV12-3 or TRBV12-4 with TRBJ1-2; 7 bases line up with TRBD1. The CDR3 totals 14 residues. V shed 5 bases and J 0 bases; nucleotides not matched to a gene: 3. The CDR3 nucleotides read TGTGCCAGCAGTCGGGACAGACCTAACTATGGCTACACCTTC. It specifies CASSRDRPNYGYTF.

This clonotype showed up many times. The gene calls are TRBV6-6 and TRBJ2-7, with 8 bases lining up with TRBD2. CDR3 size: 13 residues. V shed 10 bases and J 5 bases; nucleotides not matched to a gene: 10. CDR1 MNHNY and CDR2 SVGAGI come from the germline V gene (reference sequence). The CDR3 sequence is CATGGGGRDEQYF. In DNA, the CDR3 is TGTGCCACCGGGGGGGGAGGAAGGGACGAGCAGTACTTC.

This clonotype appeared many times. V gene TRBV5-1 combines with J gene TRBJ2-6; a possible D gene is TRBD2 (5 bases). Trimming shortened V by 2 bases and J by 8 bases, and 8 bases separated the two germline ends. CDR3 length equals 13 residues. Per the germline V gene, CDR1 is SGHRS and CDR2 is YFSETQ. In DNA, the CDR3 is TGCGCCAGCAGCTTAAGGGAGACCAACGTCCTGACTTTC. It codes for CASSLRETNVLTF.

The sample holds many counts of this clonotype. A junction boundary mismatches the germline segment, possibly from a read error. The chain employs TRBV10-3 and TRBJ2-1; TRBD1 agrees at 9 bases. CDR3 length equals 12 residues. Per the germline V gene, CDR1 is ENHRY and CDR2 is SYGVKD. The CDR3 coding sequence is TGTGCCATCCGGAACCCCGGGACAGGGTTGGTCTTC. It translates to CAIRNPGTGLVF.

Ten or more counts support this clonotype. This rearrangement joins TRBV4-2 to TRBJ2-5, with a weak D call TRBD2 (6 bases). The V end lost 0 bases, the J end lost 5 bases, and 13 bases lay between the germline ends. The CDR3 covers 15 residues. Germline values: CDR1 LGHNA, CDR2 YNFKEQ. Written as DNA, the CDR3 is TGTGCCAGCAGCCAAGAGGGAACTAGCCTGGAGACCCAGTACTTC. This encodes CASSQEGTSLETQYF.

In its sample, this clonotype was seen a few times. The V call is TRBV10-3, the J call TRBJ1-2; D not resolved. Germline CDR1 ENHRY, CDR2 SYGVKD. The CDR3 contains 13 residues. The germline V and J ends were trimmed by 8 bases and 4 bases, with 14 bases remaining between them. The DNA for the CDR3 is TGTGCCATCGATACTACGGGGATCTATGGCTACACCTTC. Translation: CAIDTTGIYGYTF.

The V call is TRBV7-9, the J call TRBJ2-1; 11 bases are shared with TRBD2. The J segment lost 7 bases and the V segment lost 5 bases, leaving 13 bases of the junction unmatched. Germline CDR1 SEHNR, CDR2 FQNEAQ (reference sequence). The CDR3 length is 17 residues. The CDR3: CASSTPLSGRAENEQFF. The CDR3 DNA sequence: TGTGCCAGCAGCACCCCCCTTAGCGGGAGGGCCGAGAATGAGCAGTTCTTC. The whole variable domain, filled in from reference TRBV7-9 and TRBJ2-1, reads DTGVSQNPRHKITKRGQNVTFRCDPISEHNRLYWYRQTLGQGPEFLTYFQNEAQLEKSRLLSDRFSAERPKGSFSTLEIQRTEQGDSAMYLCASSTPLSGRAENEQFFGPGTRLTVL.

This clonotype was seen ten or more times. The J gene is TRBJ2-1, the V gene TRBV12-3 or TRBV12-4; 7 positions match TRBD1. V was pared by 3 bases and J by 1 base, with 3 bases of the junction left unmatched. The CDR3 runs 15 residues. CDR3 coding DNA: TGTGCCAGCAGTTTTTGGGACAGTTCCTACAATGAGCAGTTCTTC. Protein product: CASSFWDSSYNEQFF.